Each of the 2 T cell receptor beta chains below was sequenced from the same sample in a study of control samples from healthy donors and cancer patients. The method was immunoSEQ multiplex PCR; TCRdb's version includes in-frame clones alone and lacks a portion of them. The table records 150,000 to 200,000 clones, approximately 93% of them present only once. Material for sequencing was blood. These receptors were taken from a woman in her thirties or forties in good health.

The V gene is TRBV5-5, the J gene TRBJ2-3, with TRBD2 matching 9 bases. CDR1 and CDR2 from the germline V gene are SGHKS and YYEKEE (reference sequence). Germline trimming cut 4 bases from V and 6 bases from J; bases unmatched to any gene: 15. CDR3 length: 17 residues. The CDR3 bases are TGTGCCAGCAGCCCGCCCCTTCAAGCGGGGGGCGGGGATACGCAGTATTTT. Translated, it gives CASSPPLQAGGGDTQYF.

The J gene is TRBJ1-5, the V gene TRBV27; the match to TRBD1 covers 9 bases. Per germline, CDR1 MNHEY and CDR2 SMNVEV (reference sequence). V was pared by 5 bases and J by 3 bases, with 8 bases of the junction left unmatched. The CDR3 spans 16 residues. CDR3 coding DNA: TGTGCCAGCAGTAGGTTGGGACAGGGACTCAATCAGCCCCAGCATTTT. Its translation is CASSRLGQGLNQPQHF.